This passage covers 17 T cell receptor beta chains from one sample sequenced in a study of OX40 agonist ivuxolimab in advanced cancers. Assay: immunoSEQ multiplex PCR; the TCRdb copy retains only in-frame clones and omits some. Of about 27,000 clones in the sample, approximately 86% were seen once. Sequencing used CD4+ or CD8+ T cells sorted from blood, obtained in a trial of the OX40 agonist ivuxolimab. All receptors derive from an adult with an advanced solid tumor such as melanoma, head and neck, liver or kidney cancer.

Turning to this clone: Within the sample, other DNA sequences also encode this same CDR3. The chain joins TRBV6-6 to TRBJ1-1; no clear D. The V and J ends lost 3 bases and 8 bases respectively, with 10 bases between them. The CDR3 runs to 12 residues. Per germline, CDR1 MNHNY and CDR2 SVGAGI (reference sequence). This CDR3 is CASSYGPTEAFF. The CDR3 DNA follows: TGTGCCAGCAGTTATGGTCCCACCGAAGCTTTCTTT.

Here the CDR3 DNA reads TGTGCCAGCAGCCACGGACCTGGACCCTACAATGAGCAGTTCTTC. Its protein product is CASSHGPGPYNEQFF. The genes are TRBV4-2 and TRBJ2-1; D is unclear. CDR1 LGHNA and CDR2 YNFKEQ come from the germline V gene. There are 15 residues in the CDR3. Between the trimmed V and J ends, which lost 3 bases and 2 bases, there was a span of 11 bases.

The V call is TRBV7-6, the J call TRBJ2-1; 7 nucleotides match TRBD2. The junction had 5 bases not matched to a gene; V was cut back by 1 base and J by 5 bases. The CDR3 covers 15 residues. Germline CDR1 is SGHVS and CDR2 is FNYEAQ. The CDR3 sequence is CASSLVGGGDNEQFF. CDR3 DNA sequence: TGTGCCAGCAGCTTAGTCGGGGGAGGGGACAATGAGCAGTTCTTC.

V is TRBV5-6 and J is TRBJ2-1; no clear D gene. Germline CDR1 is SGHDT and CDR2 is YYEEEE. This CDR3 has 12 residues. V lost 0 bases, J lost 6 bases, and 4 bases lay in between. CDR3 bases: TGTGCCAGCAGCTTGGGAACCAATGAGCAGTTCTTC. Protein: CASSLGTNEQFF.

Judged by abundance, this clone is medium-sized. The chain combines TRBV7-6 with TRBJ2-3; 12 bases agree with TRBD2. J gave up 5 bases and V 2 bases, and 5 bases lay outside the gene matches. The germline V gene encodes CDR1 SGHVS and CDR2 FNYEAQ. The CDR3 length is 16 residues. In nucleotides, the CDR3 is TGTGCCAGCAGCTTACGACTAGCGGGAGTGGTAGATACGCAGTATTTT. It specifies CASSLRLAGVVDTQYF.

The chain is built from TRBV7-8 and TRBJ1-5; maybe TRBD1 (5 bases). The CDR3 has 14 residues. Per germline, CDR1 SGHVS and CDR2 FQNEAQ. V lost 3 bases to trimming and J lost 12 bases, with 18 bases between them. CDR3 residues: CASSLGHPPEIQHF. In DNA form, the CDR3 reads TGTGCCAGCAGCTTGGGGCACCCGCCCGAGATCCAGCATTTT.

This chain uses TRBV28 with TRBJ2-7; TRBD1 aligns across 7 bases. The trim removed 5 bases at V and 5 bases at J, leaving 18 bases unmatched. The CDR3 consists of 17 residues. CDR1 is MDHEN, CDR2 SYDVKM, per germline. The CDR3 spells CASSTPTQGDGRNEQYF. CDR3 sequence (DNA): TGTGCCAGCAGTACACCGACGCAGGGGGACGGTCGGAACGAGCAGTACTTC.

The J gene is TRBJ2-1, the V gene TRBV5-1; no clear D gene. CDR3 length: 11 amino acids. The V gene lost 4 bases and the J gene lost 4 bases, with 3 bases spanning the gap. The germline gives CDR1 SGHRS, CDR2 YFSETQ. CDR3 loop: CASSLYNEQFF. Written as DNA, the CDR3 is TGCGCCAGCAGCCTGTACAATGAGCAGTTCTTC.

This clone has just one count. V usage is TRBV5-1 and J usage is TRBJ2-1; maybe TRBD1 (5 bases). Germline V gives CDR1 SGHRS, CDR2 YFSETQ. Deletions cut 0 bases from V and 8 bases from J, with 12 bases between. The CDR3 contains 14 residues. For the CDR3, the DNA is TGCGCCAGCAGCTTGGGTTCCAGGGTCCATGAGCAGTTCTTC. It yields the protein CASSLGSRVHEQFF. Filled out from reference TRBV5-1 and TRBJ2-1, the complete variable domain reads KAGVTQTPRYLIKTRGQQVTLSCSPISGHRSVSWYQQTPGQGLQFLFEYFSETQRNKGNFPGRFSGRQFSNSRSEMNVSTLELGDSALYLCASSLGSRVHEQFFGPGTRLTVL.

This clone was detected once. The sample has other DNA sequences that encode this CDR3 too. J is TRBJ2-1 and V is TRBV27; tentatively, D is TRBD2 (7 bases). CDR3 length: 15 amino acids. V gave up 9 bases and J gave up 4 bases, with 19 bases separating them. The germline CDR1 and CDR2 sequences are MNHEY and SMNVEV (reference sequence). The CDR3 coding sequence is TGTGCCAGTAAAAAATGGGGGGGGGCTTACAATGAGCAGTTCTTC. It is translated as CASKKWGGAYNEQFF.

Here the CDR3 DNA reads TGTGCCAGTAGTATCTGGTCTTACTATGGCTACACCTTC. Encoded protein: CASSIWSYYGYTF. This chain links TRBV19 with TRBJ1-2; D ambiguous. The ends were cut back, 3 bases at V and 3 bases at J, with 8 bases in the middle. The germline V gene encodes CDR1 LNHDA and CDR2 SQIVND (reference sequence). This CDR3 spans 13 amino acids.

The chain links TRBV6-6 to TRBJ2-7; 8 bases are shared with TRBD2. Per the germline V gene, CDR1 is MNHNY and CDR2 is SVGAGI (reference sequence). The CDR3 consists of 15 residues. The V and J ends lost 2 bases and 3 bases, in that order; junction bases with no gene match: 6. This chain's CDR3 is CASSYGSGVGYEQYF. The CDR3 bases are TGTGCCAGCAGTTACGGTAGCGGGGTTGGCTACGAGCAGTACTTC.

The CDR3 is CASSPSGVQRYGYTF. The CDR3 DNA sequence: TGTGCCAGCAGCCCCTCGGGGGTACAGCGATATGGCTACACCTTC. J is TRBJ1-2 and V is TRBV14; D is possibly TRBD1 (5 bases). The CDR3 runs 15 residues. CDR1 is SGHDN, CDR2 FVKESK, per germline. V dropped 4 bases and J dropped 5 bases, with 17 bases sitting between them.

The CDR3 nucleotides read TGTGCCAGCTTGGGGGCAGTGGTAGAGGGCGAGCAGTACTTC. Translating it yields CASLGAVVEGEQYF. The chain employs TRBV6-1 and TRBJ2-7; TRBD1 is a possible D gene (6 bases). Germline V CDR1 and CDR2: MNHNS, SASEGT. Deletions cut 8 bases from V and 6 bases from J, with 20 bases between. The CDR3 extends over 14 amino acids.

This sequence joins TRBV2 and TRBJ2-7; no reliable D call. This CDR3 is built from 14 residues. Between the trimmed V and J ends, which lost 1 base and 2 bases, there was a span of 9 bases. Germline V gene lookup returns CDR1 SNHLY and CDR2 FYNNEI. Written as DNA, the CDR3 is TGTGCCAGCAGTGAAGGCCCAAAGGCCTACGAGCAGTACTTC. Its translation: CASSEGPKAYEQYF.

This clone showed up just a few times. The chain has TRBV5-1 and TRBJ2-3; no clear D gene. V lost 5 bases to trimming and J lost 2 bases, with 15 bases between them. CDR1 and CDR2 (germline): SGHRS, YFSETQ. The CDR3 is 15 amino acids. DNA for the CDR3: TGCGCCAGCAGTTTGTACGCCTCCCTCACAGATACGCAGTATTTT. This translates into CASSLYASLTDTQYF. The variable domain in full, completed from reference TRBV5-1 and TRBJ2-3, reads KAGVTQTPRYLIKTRGQQVTLSCSPISGHRSVSWYQQTPGQGLQFLFEYFSETQRNKGNFPGRFSGRQFSNSRSEMNVSTLELGDSALYLCASSLYASLTDTQYFGPGTRLTVL.

The J gene is TRBJ1-2, the V gene TRBV6-1; TRBD1 aligns across 7 bases. This CDR3 has 16 amino acids. Germline assignment: CDR1 MNHNS and CDR2 SASEGT. Unmatched junction bases numbered 10, after V lost 4 bases and J lost 2 bases. The CDR3 nucleotides read TGTGCCAGCAGTGGAGGGGCACAGGGGCTAAACTATGGCTACACCTTC. Amino acids: CASSGGAQGLNYGYTF.